This is a list of T cell receptor beta chains from one sample in a study of identical twins. TCRdb fed the 5' RACE reads into MiXCR, producing one record per CDR3 protein. The data show under 350,000 distinct CDR3 sequences, with roughly 10% seen just once and 6% to 8.5% held by the top ten. These data were likewise used in another study, on yellow fever vaccine responses in identical twins.

The sequencing sample was made of CD8+ T cells sorted from blood. The receptors were sampled from a young woman in good health. Each CDR3 is given with its conserved first and last residue. A D gene is named only where the DNA matches it firmly. Where a row states a size, it is once, few, many or the class of an expanded clone; other rows omit it.

>.|TRBJ2-2|TRBD2|TRBV5-1|17
TGCGCCAGCAGCCCTGGTGGACTAGCGGGAGTCGCCGGGGAGCTGTTTTTT
CASSPGGLAGVAGELFF
>many|TRBJ1-1|.|TRBV25-1|15
TGTGCCAGCAGTGAATCATGGGGACCGAACACTGAAGCTTTCTTT
CASSESWGPNTEAFF
>many|TRBJ2-3|.|TRBV7-9|14
TGTGCCAGCAGCTTAGCGGGGTCCCCAGATACGCAGTATTTT
CASSLAGSPDTQYF
>many|TRBJ2-1|.|TRBV20-1|13
TGCAGTGCTAGTGTCGGTTGGGCAGCGGAGCAGTTCTTC
CSASVGWAAEQFF
>many|TRBJ2-1|.|TRBV5-1|17
TGCGCCAGCAGCTTGGTAGTGGGGGCGGGACCCTACAATGAGCAGTTCTTC
CASSLVVGAGPYNEQFF
>many|TRBJ1-1|.|TRBV2|15
TGTGCCAGCAGCGAAGGCAGCGGGAGGAGCACTGAAGCTTTCTTT
CASSEGSGRSTEAFF
>few|TRBJ2-7|TRBD1|TRBV4-2|16
TGTGCCAGCAGCCGGGCCGGGACAGGGGGGACCTACGAGCAGTACTTC
CASSRAGTGGTYEQYF
>.|TRBJ2-7|TRBD2|TRBV2|16
TGTGCCAGCACTATGTCTAGCGGGGGCGATACCTACGAGCAGTACTTC
CASTMSSGGDTYEQYF
>.|TRBJ2-5|.|TRBV20-1|13
TGCAGTGCTATTCCCGTAATACAAGAGACCCAGTACTTC
CSAIPVIQETQYF
>.|TRBJ2-1|.|TRBV3-1|18
TGTACCCGCAGTTTATCTAGCGCTCGCCTAGAATCCTACAATGAGCAGTTCTTC
CTRSLSSARLESYNEQFF
>.|TRBJ2-7|.|TRBV6-5|15
TGTGCCAGCAGTTACGTTGCAGGGTCCTCCTACGAGCAGTACTTC
CASSYVAGSSYEQYF
>many|TRBJ2-2|.|TRBV14|13
TGTGCCAGCAGCCAAGCCGGGACCGGGGAGCTGTTTTTT
CASSQAGTGELFF
>many|TRBJ2-3|.|TRBV12-3/TRBV12-4|13
TGTGCCAGCAGTACAGACAGCACAGATACGCAGTATTTT
CASSTDSTDTQYF
>few|TRBJ2-5|.|TRBV20-1|12
TGCAGTGCGAAAGGGGGGTCGGGGACCCAGTACTTC
CSAKGGSGTQYF
>many|TRBJ2-1|.|TRBV12-3/TRBV12-4|15
TGTGCCAGCAGTTTTTTGGGAGGCTCCTACAATGAGCAGTTCTTC
CASSFLGGSYNEQFF
>.|TRBJ2-2|.|TRBV11-2|16
TGTGCCAGCAGGCCGCAGGGAGCGGAGGGTTGGGGGGAGCTGTTTTTT
CASRPQGAEGWGELFF
>many|TRBJ1-1|.|TRBV5-1|17
TGCGCCAGCAGCTTGGCCGGGACATTAACTATGAACACTGAAGCTTTCTTT
CASSLAGTLTMNTEAFF
>few|TRBJ2-2|TRBD2|TRBV5-5|15
TGTGCCAGCAGCTTTAGCGGGTCGAACACCGGGGAGCTGTTTTTT
CASSFSGSNTGELFF
>few|TRBJ2-1|.|TRBV19|15
TGTGCCAGTAGTATTGAGTTGGAATCCTACAATGAGCAGTTCTTC
CASSIELESYNEQFF
>many|TRBJ1-1|.|TRBV5-6|11
TGTGCCAGCACCGGGGGGACTGAAGCTTTCTTT
CASTGGTEAFF
>few|TRBJ2-1|TRBD2|TRBV9|16
TGTGCCAGCAGCGTAGCGCTAGCGGGGGGGCGGGATGAGCAGTTCTTC
CASSVALAGGRDEQFF
>.|TRBJ2-7|TRBD1|TRBV29-1|13
TGCAGCGCGAAGACAGGGGGTTCCTACGAGCAGTACTTC
CSAKTGGSYEQYF
>many|TRBJ2-7|.|TRBV20-1|14
TGCAGTGCTAGAGATGAGGGCCTCTCCTACGAGCAGTACTTC
CSARDEGLSYEQYF
>few|TRBJ2-5|.|TRBV20-1|15
TGCAGTGCTAGAGATTCGGCCGCGTACCAAGAGACCCAGTACTTC
CSARDSAAYQETQYF
>many|TRBJ2-3|TRBD2|TRBV13|18
TGTGCCAGCAGCTTAGATTCACGTACCGGGGGGGCTGTAGATACGCAGTATTTT
CASSLDSRTGGAVDTQYF
>.|TRBJ2-2|.|TRBV6-1|13
TGTGCCAGTAAGGCTGGAAACACCGGGGAGCTGTTTTTT
CASKAGNTGELFF
>few|TRBJ2-7|.|TRBV29-1|15
TGCAGCGTTGAAAACGACAAGGGAAGCTCCTACGAGCAGTACTTC
CSVENDKGSSYEQYF
>few|TRBJ2-2|TRBD1|TRBV2|16
TGTGCCAGCAGTTCCACCGGGACAGGGAAAGACGGGGAGCTGTTTTTT
CASSSTGTGKDGELFF
>few|TRBJ2-1|TRBD2|TRBV23-1|19
TGCGCCAGCAGTCCAACAACTTGGACTAGCGGGCCAGAGTACAATGAGCAGTTCTTC
CASSPTTWTSGPEYNEQFF
>.|TRBJ2-7|TRBD2|TRBV10-3|15
TGTGCCATCAGTGACCTAGCGGGGGACATCTACGAGCAGTACTTC
CAISDLAGDIYEQYF
>few|TRBJ2-1|TRBD2|TRBV14|17
TGTGCCAGCAGCCAAGGTTATAGCGGGAACTCCTACAATGAGCAGTTCTTC
CASSQGYSGNSYNEQFF
>many|TRBJ1-1|TRBD1|TRBV5-5|16
TGTGCCAGCAGCGAAGAGGGGGCGGTTCTGGGGACTGAAGCTTTCTTT
CASSEEGAVLGTEAFF
>few|TRBJ2-5|.|TRBV28|18
TGTGCCAGCAGCTCACCCGTTGTCACCCGCCTAGGACAAGAGACCCAGTACTTC
CASSSPVVTRLGQETQYF
>few|TRBJ2-7|.|TRBV28|13
TGTGCCAGCACCGTAGGGAAAGGTTTCGAGCAGTACTTC
CASTVGKGFEQYF
>.|TRBJ2-7|.|TRBV20-1|10
TGCAGTGCCCTGTTCTTTGAGCAGTACTTC
CSALFFEQYF
>many|TRBJ2-7|TRBD1|TRBV28|14
TGTGCCAGCAGTCGCCGGGACAGGGTGGACGAGCAGTACTTC
CASSRRDRVDEQYF
>many|TRBJ2-1|.|TRBV5-1|11
TGTGCCAGCAGCACCTACAATGAGCAGTTCTTC
CASSTYNEQFF
>few|TRBJ2-7|TRBD1|TRBV19|16
TGTGCCAGTAGTCCCTGGGACAGGGTGGAATCCTACGAGCAGTACTTC
CASSPWDRVESYEQYF
>few|TRBJ2-7|.|TRBV29-1|11
TGCAGCGTTTCAGATCTATACGAGCAGTACTTC
CSVSDLYEQYF
>.|TRBJ2-3|.|TRBV4-3|14
TGCGCCAGCAGCCAAAACATCGAGTCAGATACGCAGTATTTT
CASSQNIESDTQYF
>many|TRBJ2-2|.|TRBV20-1|15
TGCAGTGCCAGACTGTTGGGGGAGGACACCGGGGAGCTGTTTTTT
CSARLLGEDTGELFF
>many|TRBJ2-1|.|TRBV7-3|13
TGTGCCAGCAGTGCGCCGCCGGCAAATGAGCAGTTCTTC
CASSAPPANEQFF
>.|TRBJ2-1|TRBD2|TRBV7-7|13
TGTGCTAGCAGCCATGGACTAGCGAATGAGCAGTTCTTC
CASSHGLANEQFF
>few|TRBJ2-5|.|TRBV25-1|13
TGTGCCAGCAGTGGACGGGGTGGAAAGACCCAGTACTTC
CASSGRGGKTQYF
>.|TRBJ2-2|.|TRBV19|14
TGTGCCAGTAAGGCCGGCTCAGAAGCCGGGGAGCTGTTTTTT
CASKAGSEAGELFF
>few|TRBJ2-5|TRBD2|TRBV27|16
TGTGCCAGCAGTCCGCTAGCGGGGGCCCTCCAAGAGACCCAGTACTTC
CASSPLAGALQETQYF
>many|TRBJ2-1|.|TRBV10-2|13
TGCGCCAGCAGTGAGGGCCCTTCCAATGAGCAGTTCTTC
CASSEGPSNEQFF
>few|TRBJ2-2|.|TRBV10-1|14
TGCGCCAGCAGTGAGGTCTCCTACACCGGGGAGCTGTTTTTT
CASSEVSYTGELFF
>few|TRBJ2-5|.|TRBV29-1|12
TGCAGCGTACGGGCGGCGGGAGAGACCCAGTACTTC
CSVRAAGETQYF
>few|TRBJ1-3|.|TRBV6-1|13
TGTGCCAGCAGTCCCAATAGGGTAAACACCATATATTTT
CASSPNRVNTIYF
>few|TRBJ2-1|TRBD2|TRBV7-9|16
TGTGCCAGCAGCTTAGAGGAAAGTAGCGGGAGCCATGAGCAGTTCTTC
CASSLEESSGSHEQFF
>few|TRBJ2-5|.|TRBV5-6|16
TGTGCCAGCAGCTCCCCCGGGCAGGATCAAATTGCGATCCAGTACTTC
CASSSPGQDQIAIQYF
>many|TRBJ2-7|.|TRBV20-1|12
TGCAGTGCGACGACGGTAGTCTACGAGCAGTACTTC
CSATTVVYEQYF
>.|TRBJ2-1|.|TRBV29-1|17
TGCAGCGTTGAGGGGCCGGAGGGGACGAACTCCTACAATGAGCAGTTCTTC
CSVEGPEGTNSYNEQFF